Shown below are 7 T cell receptor beta chains from a single sample sequenced in a study of blood T cell repertoires in COVID-19. Some clones are missing from TCRdb's copy, which holds only in-frame ones; the method was immunoSEQ multiplex PCR. The repertoire holds under 40,000 clones, with around 87% as singletons. The sequencing input was peripheral blood. These TCRs come from a man aged 45-65 years with active or convalescent COVID-19.

The chain is built from TRBV3-1 (or the pseudogene TRBV3-2) and TRBJ2-5, with D maybe TRBD2 (6 bases). Trimming left V 7 bases short and J 2 bases short, with 26 bases between. Germline V CDR1 and CDR2: LGHDT, YNNKEL (reference sequence). The CDR3 covers 18 residues. CDR3: CASNPISGQRGTQETQYF. The DNA for the CDR3 is TGTGCCAGCAACCCTATTAGCGGACAACGGGGAACACAAGAGACCCAGTACTTC.

This chain links TRBV27 with TRBJ1-6; 7 bases agree with TRBD1. Germline CDR1 MNHEY, CDR2 SMNVEV (reference sequence). The CDR3 is 17 residues long. V lost 4 bases to trimming and J lost 8 bases; unmatched junction nucleotides: 14. CDR3 coding DNA: TGTGCCAGCAGTTCCCCACAGGGGAATCAAAATCATTCACCCCTCCACTTT. Protein sequence: CASSSPQGNQNHSPLHF.

The J gene is TRBJ1-6, the V gene TRBV27; TRBD1 is a possible D gene (6 bases). Between the trimmed V and J ends, which lost 3 bases and 10 bases, there was a span of 13 bases. The CDR3 has 14 amino acids. The germline CDR1 and CDR2 sequences are MNHEY and SMNVEV (reference sequence). The CDR3 DNA reads as TGTGCCAGCAGTTTTACAGGGTTTGGGTCACCCCTCCACTTT. Protein product: CASSFTGFGSPLHF.

The chain recombines TRBV19 with TRBJ1-5, with 12 bases lining up with TRBD1. With V trimmed by 1 base and J by 10 bases, 2 bases remained unmatched. The CDR3 runs to 14 residues. The germline gives CDR1 LNHDA, CDR2 SQIVND (reference sequence). The CDR3 DNA sequence: TGTGCCAGTAGTATAGGCGGGACAGGGGGCCCCCAGCATTTT. Encoded protein: CASSIGGTGGPQHF.

This clone was seen more than once but under ten times. This chain joins TRBV6-5 and TRBJ2-1; D is uncertain. Trimming cost V 2 bases and J 2 bases, with 7 bases left between them. CDR1 and CDR2 from the germline V gene are MNHEY and SVGAGI. The length of the CDR3 is 14 residues. DNA for the CDR3: TGTGCCAGCAGTTACGGAGTGCCCTACAATGAGCAGTTCTTC. Encoded protein: CASSYGVPYNEQFF.

The V gene is TRBV2, the J gene TRBJ1-5; D is unclear. CDR1 is SNHLY and CDR2 is FYNNEI in the germline V gene. This CDR3 has 12 amino acids. V lost 7 bases to trimming and J lost 8 bases, with 12 bases between them. CDR3 nucleotide sequence: TGTGCCAGCAATTACGGCCTAGAGCCCCAGCATTTT. This sequence encodes CASNYGLEPQHF.

The chain recombines TRBV15 with TRBJ2-5; 9 nucleotides line up with TRBD2. This CDR3 has 17 amino acids. Germline V lookup: CDR1 LNHNV, CDR2 YYDKDF (reference sequence). The V segment lost 1 base and the J segment 2 bases; nucleotides outside the gene matches: 8. CDR3 protein: CATSRGGGRAFQETQYF. The CDR3 DNA reads as TGTGCCACCAGCAGAGGGGGCGGGAGGGCCTTTCAAGAGACCCAGTACTTC.